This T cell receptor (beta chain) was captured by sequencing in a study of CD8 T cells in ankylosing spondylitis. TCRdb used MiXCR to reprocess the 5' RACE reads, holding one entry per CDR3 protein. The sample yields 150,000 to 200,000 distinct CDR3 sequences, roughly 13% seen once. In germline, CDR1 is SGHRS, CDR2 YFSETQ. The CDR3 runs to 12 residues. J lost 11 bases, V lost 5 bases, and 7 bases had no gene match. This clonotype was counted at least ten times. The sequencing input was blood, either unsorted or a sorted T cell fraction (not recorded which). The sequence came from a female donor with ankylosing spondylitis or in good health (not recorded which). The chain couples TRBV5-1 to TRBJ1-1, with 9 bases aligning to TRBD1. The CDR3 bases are TGCGCCAGCAGTCCGGGACAGGGTTTGGCTTTCTTT. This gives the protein CASSPGQGLAFF.